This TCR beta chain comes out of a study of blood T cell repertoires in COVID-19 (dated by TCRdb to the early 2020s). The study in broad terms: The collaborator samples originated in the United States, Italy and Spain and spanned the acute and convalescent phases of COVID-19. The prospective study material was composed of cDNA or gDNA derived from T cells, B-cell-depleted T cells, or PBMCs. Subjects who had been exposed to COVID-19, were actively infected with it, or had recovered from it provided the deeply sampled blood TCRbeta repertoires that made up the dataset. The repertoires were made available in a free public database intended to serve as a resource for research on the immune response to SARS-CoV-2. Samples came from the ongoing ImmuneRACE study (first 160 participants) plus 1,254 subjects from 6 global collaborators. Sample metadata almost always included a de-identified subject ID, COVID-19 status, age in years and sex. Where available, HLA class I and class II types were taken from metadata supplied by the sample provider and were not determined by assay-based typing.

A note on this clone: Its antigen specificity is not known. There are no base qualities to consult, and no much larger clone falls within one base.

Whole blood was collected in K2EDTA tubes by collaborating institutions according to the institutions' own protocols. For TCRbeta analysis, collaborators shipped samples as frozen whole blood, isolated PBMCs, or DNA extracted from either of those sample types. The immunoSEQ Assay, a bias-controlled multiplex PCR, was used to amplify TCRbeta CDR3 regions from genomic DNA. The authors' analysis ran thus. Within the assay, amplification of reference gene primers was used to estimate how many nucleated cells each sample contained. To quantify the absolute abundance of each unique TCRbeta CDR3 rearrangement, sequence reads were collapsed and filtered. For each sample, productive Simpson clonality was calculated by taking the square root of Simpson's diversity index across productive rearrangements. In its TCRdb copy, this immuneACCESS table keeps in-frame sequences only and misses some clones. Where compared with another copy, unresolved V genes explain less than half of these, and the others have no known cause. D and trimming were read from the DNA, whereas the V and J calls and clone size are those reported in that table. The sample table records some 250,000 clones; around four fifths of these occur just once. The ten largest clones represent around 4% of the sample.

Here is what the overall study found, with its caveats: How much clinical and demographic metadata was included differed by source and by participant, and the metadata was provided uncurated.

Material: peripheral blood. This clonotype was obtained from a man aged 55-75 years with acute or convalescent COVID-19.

The bases are TGTGCCAGCAGCCGCAGACTAGCAGTTAATGAGCAGTTCTTC. Its product reads: CASSRRLAVNEQFF. The rearranged segments are TRBV7-9 and TRBJ2-1; TRBD2 fits 7 bases in the junction. Sequences SEHNR (CDR1) and FQNEAQ (CDR2) are obtained from the germline V gene (reference sequence). Including cysteine and phenylalanine, the CDR3 has 14 amino acids. Only the CDR3 DNA stays, 42 bases, in frame from base 1. V is trimmed back by 5 bases and J by 7 bases, and the junction contains 8 bases that no gene match accounts for.